Below, one T cell receptor beta chain is given with its context. Its specificity is unknown. Assay used: immunoSEQ multiplex PCR; TCRdb lists only in-frame clones, some missing. The sample shows around 62,000 clones, just under 75% of them seen only once. The data belong to a study of vaccination effects on CD4 cells after COVID-19. The overall study: Expansion of antigen-specific CD4+ T cells with viral peptide pools was carried out by the ViraFEST assay before sequencing. Samples collected post-vaccine were obtained a median of 72 days after the second dose. Study findings and constraints: Late in the post-vaccination period, infection-induced and vaccine-induced clones underwent marked clonal contraction.

Trimming pared 3 bases from V and 6 bases from J, leaving 6 bases between. The CDR3 length is 13 residues. In germline, CDR1 is LNHDA, CDR2 SQIVND (reference sequence). CD4+ T cell isolation took place after 10 days of culture. Every participant took two doses of the BNT162b2 or mRNA-1273 vaccine. Recipients of the vaccine had no prior SARS-CoV-2 infection and negative nucleocapsid antibodies. V gene TRBV19 combines with J gene TRBJ1-6; D unclear. The source material was CD4+ T cells from PBMCs cultured without peptide, sampled after COVID-19 vaccination. The sequence derives from a human donor who received a COVID-19 vaccine. The CDR3 coding sequence is TGTGCCAGTAGTATGGTGGGTAATTCACCCCTCCACTTT. Its protein product is CASSMVGNSPLHF.